This is a list of T cell receptor beta chains from one sample in a study of Ad26.COV2.S vaccination and SARS-CoV-2 variants. Some clones are missing from TCRdb's copy, which holds only in-frame ones; the method was immunoSEQ multiplex PCR. The profile shows some 250,000 clones, roughly 90% of them singletons. The sample consisted of peripheral blood, taken in a trial of Ad26.COV2.S vaccine versus placebo. Source of these receptors: a person aged 18-65 years who received the Ad26.COV2.S COVID-19 vaccine or a placebo. The CDR3 runs from the conserved cysteine through the conserved F or W. D genes are given only for firm matches. Expanded clones are given a class, and other clones once, few, many or no size at all.

d_gene	abundance	j_gene	v_gene	CDR3nt	CDR3aa
.	.	TRBJ2-1	TRBV9	TGTGCCAGCAGCGCCCGCGGGGGCTATGAGCAGTTCTTC	CASSARGGYEQFF
.	once	TRBJ2-7	TRBV18	TGTGCCAGCTCTCTCAAATCGGAGGAAGTCTACGAGCAGTACTTC	CASSLKSEEVYEQYF
.	.	TRBJ1-2	TRBV11-2	TGTGCCAGCAGCCCGCTCGGACGTACACCCTATGGCTACACCTTC	CASSPLGRTPYGYTF
.	.	TRBJ1-2	TRBV7-9	TGTGCCAGCAGCCCTCTCGAAACCCAGGCAGGGACCTTC	CASSPLETQAGTF
.	few	TRBJ2-7	TRBV19	TGTGCCAGTAGTTCCGCGGGACAATACGAGCAGTACTTC	CASSSAGQYEQYF
TRBD1	.	TRBJ1-1	TRBV4-1	TGCGCCAGCAGAAAAACAGGGGGCCCTGAAGCTTTCTTT	CASRKTGGPEAFF
TRBD2	.	TRBJ2-1	TRBV19	TGTGCCAGTAGTATAGGCGGGAGGGTCGTCAATGAGCAGTTCTTC	CASSIGGRVVNEQFF
.	once	TRBJ2-3	TRBV7-9	TGTGCCAGCAGCCCAGGGAGTTTTAGCACAGATACGCAGTATTTT	CASSPGSFSTDTQYF
.	.	TRBJ2-7	TRBV6-2/TRBV6-3	TGTGCCAGCAGTTACGCAGGGACCTACGAGCAGTACTTC	CASSYAGTYEQYF
TRBD2	.	TRBJ2-7	TRBV6-5	TGTGCCACCCAGCGGGGTTTGGGCGAGCAGTACTTC	CATQRGLGEQYF
TRBD2	.	TRBJ2-5	TRBV20-1	TGCAGTGCTAGTATGGGGACTACGTACCAAGAGACCCAGTACTTC	CSASMGTTYQETQYF
.	few	TRBJ2-7	TRBV3-1/TRBV3-2	TGTGCCAGCAGCCCGACACCGGTGCCCTACGAGCAGTACTTC	CASSPTPVPYEQYF
.	.	TRBJ2-7	TRBV6-1	TGTGCCAGCAGTGTTAAAGACAGCGTAATAGATCCCCCGAAGCAGTACTTC	CASSVKDSVIDPPKQYF
TRBD2	.	TRBJ2-1	TRBV28	TGTGCCAGCGGCCTCCGAGGACTAGCGGGGGATAATGAGCAGTTCTTC	CASGLRGLAGDNEQFF
.	.	TRBJ2-7	TRBV5-1	TGCGCCAGCAGGCTTTCCCCGACAGTCTACGAGCAGTACTTC	CASRLSPTVYEQYF
TRBD2	.	TRBJ2-3	TRBV27	TGTGCCAGCAGTACCGGGACTAGTGGCACAGATACGCAGTATTTT	CASSTGTSGTDTQYF
TRBD1	medium-sized	TRBJ1-1	TRBV6-5	TGTGCCAGCAGTTCCGGACAGGCAGGAGCTTTCTTT	CASSSGQAGAFF
.	.	TRBJ2-7	TRBV28	TGTGCCAGCAGTCCCCCCCACTACGAGCAGTACTTC	CASSPPHYEQYF
TRBD1	.	TRBJ2-1	TRBV7-6	TGTGCCAGCAGCTTAGAGGCAGGGGGCTCTTACAATGAGCAGTTCTTC	CASSLEAGGSYNEQFF
.	.	TRBJ1-1	TRBV7-9	TGTGCCAGCATCGAGGTGGTAGCCGGGGTTGGGACTGAAGCTTTCTTT	CASIEVVAGVGTEAFF
TRBD2	.	TRBJ2-1	TRBV6-5	TGTGCCAGCAGGCGGACTAGCGGTTACAATGAGCAGTTCTTC	CASRRTSGYNEQFF
TRBD1	.	TRBJ1-2	TRBV6-5	TGTGCCAGCAGTTCCGGACAGGGGTTAAACTATGGCTACACCTTC	CASSSGQGLNYGYTF
.	few	TRBJ2-7	TRBV5-4	TGTGCCAGCAGCTTGGGTGACTACGAGCAGTACTTC	CASSLGDYEQYF
TRBD1	few	TRBJ1-2	TRBV28	TGTGCCAGCGATAGGCAAGGACAGGGATTTCATGGCTACACCTTC	CASDRQGQGFHGYTF
TRBD2	.	TRBJ2-5	TRBV30	TGTGCCTGGCGCCTTAGCGGGAGGGGGGAGACCCAGTACTTC	CAWRLSGRGETQYF
.	.	TRBJ1-5	TRBV3-1/TRBV3-2	TGTGCCAGCAGCCAAGGGAATCAGCCCCAGCATTTT	CASSQGNQPQHF
.	few	TRBJ2-2	TRBV7-9	TGTGCCAGCAGCTTGGTGACCACCGGGGAGCTGTTTTTT	CASSLVTTGELFF
TRBD1	.	TRBJ1-2	TRBV30	TGTGCCTGGAGGGACAGGGGGTACGGCTACACCTTC	CAWRDRGYGYTF
.	.	TRBJ2-5	TRBV7-9	TGTGCCAGCAGCCCGGTAAGGGAGACCCAGTACTTC	CASSPVRETQYF
.	once	TRBJ1-2	TRBV11-2	TGTGCCAGCAGCAGGGAGTCATCCTATGGCTACACCTTC	CASSRESSYGYTF
.	.	TRBJ2-3	TRBV4-2	TGTGCCAGCAGCCCCGATCACACAGATACGCAGTATTTT	CASSPDHTDTQYF
TRBD1	.	TRBJ2-1	TRBV7-2	TGTGCCAGCAGCCTCGGACAGGCGGAGTTCTTC	CASSLGQAEFF
TRBD2	.	TRBJ2-3	TRBV5-1	TGCGCCAGCAGCTTGGTTACTAGCGGAGATACGCAGTATTTT	CASSLVTSGDTQYF
TRBD2	once	TRBJ2-7	TRBV6-4	TGTGCCAGCAGTGCGACTAGCGGGAGCCCCGTCTACGAGCAGTACTTC	CASSATSGSPVYEQYF
TRBD2	.	TRBJ2-7	TRBV20-1	TGCAGTGCTAGTATGCTAGCGGGGTACGAGCAGTACTTC	CSASMLAGYEQYF
.	.	TRBJ2-3	TRBV30	TGTGCCTGGAGTCGGGAACAGAGCACAGATACGCAGTATTTT	CAWSREQSTDTQYF
.	once	TRBJ2-7	TRBV6-2/TRBV6-3	TGTGCCAGCAGTTACTCGAAAGTTGCAGGGCGTCATTCCTACGAGCAGTACTTC	CASSYSKVAGRHSYEQYF
.	.	TRBJ2-3	TRBV5-5	TGTGCCAGCAGCTTAGTTCGAGCGACAGATACGCAGTATTTT	CASSLVRATDTQYF
TRBD1	.	TRBJ2-7	TRBV27	TGTGCCAGCAGTGCCCGGACAGGTCACGAGCAGTACTTC	CASSARTGHEQYF
.	.	TRBJ1-4	TRBV6-5	TGTGCCAGCAAGAACTTATTAAGGGCTAATGAAAAACTGTTTTTT	CASKNLLRANEKLFF
.	.	TRBJ2-1	TRBV6-6	TGTGCCAGCAGTTACTCTAGGGTATACAATGAGCAGTTCTTC	CASSYSRVYNEQFF
.	.	TRBJ1-5	TRBV6-6	TGTGCCAGCAGTTACTCGGAAGGACAGAAGAATCAGCCCCAGCATTTT	CASSYSEGQKNQPQHF